This T cell receptor beta chain stems from a study of blood T cell repertoires in COVID-19. Original processing methods: It was from reference gene primer amplification that nucleated cell counts were estimated. Sequencing was performed with immunoSEQ multiplex PCR; in TCRdb, only in-frame clones are kept and a portion is missing. D and trimming were read from the DNA, whereas the V and J calls and clone size are those reported in that table. The sample has about 61,000 clones; around 87% are singletons. V lost 5 bases, J lost 5 bases, and 13 bases stayed unmatched. The CDR3 sequence is 16 residues long. CDR1 is SGHTA and CDR2 is FQGTGA in the germline V gene.

V is TRBV7-3 and J is TRBJ2-5; TRBD2 matches 8 bases. The receptor comes from a man aged 60 to 75 with acute or convalescent COVID-19. The specimen sequenced was peripheral blood. CDR3 region: CASSREPGGAVETQYF. CDR3 DNA: TGTGCCAGCAGCCGAGAACCCGGGGGGGCCGTGGAGACCCAGTACTTC. Together with reference TRBV7-3 and TRBJ2-5, the CDR3 gives the full variable domain: GAGVSQTPSNKVTEKGKYVELRCDPISGHTALYWYRQSLGQGPEFLIYFQGTGAADDSGLPNDRFFAVRPEGSVSTLKIQRTERGDSAVYLCASSREPGGAVETQYFGPGTRLLVL.